This T cell receptor beta chain appears in the sequencing data of a study of cytomegalovirus exposure and HLA in healthy donors. About the study: A data release that came early held approximately 85 million unique TCRs from HLA-typed donors. Overall study results and limits: Most of the TCR beta V segments (in an earlier analysis) were productive either about 87% or about 30% of the time. The majority of CMV-associated TCR beta chains were reported as apparently HLA-restricted in a later analysis.

Healthy people donating bone marrow made up the donors. The PCR employed 60 Vbeta primers together with 13 Jbeta primers. The data were produced by immunoSEQ multiplex PCR, yet TCRdb's version contains in-frame clones alone and is incomplete. The table lists more than 120,000 clones, 82% of them singletons. This clone was detected a few times. Its antigen is unknown. V was trimmed by 1 base and J by 8 bases, leaving 14 bases between them. Germline CDR1 is LGHNA and CDR2 is YSLEER. CDR3 size: 14 residues. Sequencing was carried out using PBMCs. This clonotype was sampled from a male donor in good health and CMV-seronegative. V usage is TRBV4-3 and J usage is TRBJ1-1; D possibly corresponds to TRBD1 (6 bases). This CDR3 reads CASSQGGAGEEAFF. DNA for the CDR3: TGCGCCAGCAGCCAAGGGGGGGCGGGGGAGGAAGCTTTCTTT.